The rows below give T cell receptor beta chains drawn from one sample of a study of T cell responses to AZD1222 COVID-19 vaccine. Assay used: immunoSEQ multiplex PCR; TCRdb lists only in-frame clones, some missing. The sample records 110,000 or so clones, approximately 86% being singletons. The sequenced sample was peripheral blood, obtained on day 0 of AZD1222 vaccination. These receptors were taken from an adult in good health. The CDR3 runs from the conserved cysteine through the conserved F or W. The order of the fields is D gene, J gene, V gene, CDR3 length, clone size, CDR3 protein, CDR3 DNA. D genes are given only for firm matches. Clone sizes are given selectively: once, few, many, or a class where the clone is expanded.

.,TRBJ2-5,TRBV10-3,13,few,CAISESTEETQYF,TGTGCCATCAGTGAGTCGACGGAAGAGACCCAGTACTTC
.,TRBJ1-5,TRBV24-1,14,.,CATSDKKTGQPQHF,TGTGCCACCAGTGATAAGAAGACGGGACAGCCCCAGCATTTT
TRBD1,TRBJ1-3,TRBV6-5,15,.,CASSQRQGSGNTIYF,TGTGCCAGCAGTCAACGACAGGGCTCTGGAAACACCATATATTTT
.,TRBJ2-2,TRBV30,13,.,CAWSVLVSGELFF,TGTGCCTGGAGTGTTCTGGTATCCGGGGAGCTGTTTTTT
TRBD2,TRBJ2-1,TRBV6-2/TRBV6-3,15,.,CASSYSWRGGNEQFF,TGTGCCAGCAGTTACTCATGGCGGGGGGGAAATGAGCAGTTCTTC
TRBD1,TRBJ1-1,TRBV5-6,14,.,CASSSQGALTEAFF,TGTGCCAGCAGCTCACAGGGGGCGCTTACTGAAGCTTTCTTT
.,TRBJ1-2,TRBV2,14,.,CASSEAEGGYGYTF,TGTGCCAGCAGTGAAGCGGAGGGGGGCTATGGCTACACCTTC
TRBD1,TRBJ1-2,TRBV11-2,15,.,CASSLVTGGMEGYTF,TGTGCCAGCAGCTTAGTGACAGGGGGAATGGAAGGCTACACCTTC
.,TRBJ2-7,TRBV28,13,.,CASSGPPTYEQYF,TGTGCCAGCAGTGGTCCTCCCACCTACGAGCAGTACTTC
TRBD1,TRBJ1-3,TRBV5-5,16,few,CASSVDRVVTGNTIYF,TGTGCCAGCAGCGTCGACAGGGTTGTTACTGGAAACACCATATATTTT
TRBD1,TRBJ1-2,TRBV2,13,.,CASRLTGHYGYTF,TGTGCCAGCAGGCTGACAGGGCACTATGGCTACACCTTC
TRBD1,TRBJ1-2,TRBV5-5,13,few,CASSFDRDIGYTF,TGTGCCAGCAGCTTCGACAGGGACATCGGCTACACCTTC
.,TRBJ2-2,TRBV5-1,12,.,CASSQNLGELFF,TGCGCCAGCAGCCAAAACTTGGGGGAGCTGTTTTTT
.,TRBJ2-2,TRBV20-1,13,.,CSASNRVDGELFF,TGCAGTGCTAGTAACAGGGTTGACGGGGAGCTGTTTTTT
.,TRBJ1-3,TRBV5-5,16,.,CASNPPEGSSGNTIYF,TGTGCCAGCAACCCGCCCGAGGGCTCGTCTGGAAACACCATATATTTT
TRBD2,TRBJ2-3,TRBV4-1,16,.,CASSSGLAGVTDTQYF,TGCGCCAGCAGCTCAGGACTAGCGGGGGTGACAGATACGCAGTATTTT
TRBD1,TRBJ2-5,TRBV7-3,18,.,CASSPGTGGFGGQETQYF,TGTGCCAGCAGCCCCGGGACAGGGGGCTTCGGTGGGCAAGAGACCCAGTACTTC
.,TRBJ1-2,TRBV5-1,13,.,CASSYDSTYGYTF,TGCGCCAGCAGCTACGACAGTACCTATGGCTACACCTTC
.,TRBJ1-5,TRBV19,16,.,CASSNPGANSNQPQHF,TGTGCCAGTAGTAACCCGGGGGCCAATAGCAATCAGCCCCAGCATTTT
TRBD1,TRBJ2-6,TRBV5-1,18,.,CASSFEGQGVARANVLTF,TGCGCCAGCAGCTTCGAGGGACAGGGGGTCGCTCGGGCCAACGTCCTGACTTTC
TRBD2,TRBJ2-2,TRBV7-9,13,.,CASSPAGPGELFF,TGTGCCAGCAGCCCAGCGGGGCCCGGGGAGCTGTTTTTT
.,TRBJ2-3,TRBV4-3,16,.,CASSLRAVGGIDTQYF,TGCGCCAGCAGCCTAAGGGCTGTGGGGGGTATAGATACGCAGTATTTT
TRBD1,TRBJ2-2,TRBV6-5,15,.,CASRWTGLNTGELFF,TGTGCCAGCAGATGGACAGGGCTGAACACCGGGGAGCTGTTTTTT
.,TRBJ1-5,TRBV27,15,few,CASSFLGGSNQPQHF,TGTGCCAGCAGTTTTTTGGGAGGTAGCAATCAGCCCCAGCATTTT
TRBD1,TRBJ1-3,TRBV11-2,13,.,CASSGQGISTIYF,TGTGCCAGCTCAGGACAGGGAATAAGCACCATATATTTT
.,TRBJ2-5,TRBV19,16,once,CASSIELAAYQETQYF,TGTGCCAGTAGTATAGAGCTAGCTGCGTACCAAGAGACCCAGTACTTC
.,TRBJ1-6,TRBV2,19,.,CASSIDTRQANSYNSPLHF,TGTGCCAGCAGCATCGACACCCGACAGGCCAACTCCTATAATTCACCCCTCCACTTT
TRBD1,TRBJ1-6,TRBV2,15,once,CASSTTGTGPPDPHF,TGTGCCAGCAGCACCACCGGGACAGGGCCGCCCGATCCCCACTTT
.,TRBJ2-2,TRBV19,15,.,CASSIQGWNTGELFF,TGTGCCAGTAGCATCCAGGGTTGGAACACCGGGGAGCTGTTTTTT
.,TRBJ2-7,TRBV13,13,once,CASKTYTEYEQYF,TGTGCCAGCAAGACCTATACGGAATACGAGCAGTACTTC
TRBD1,TRBJ2-3,TRBV19,17,once,CASSPVGTGVRLDTQYF,TGTGCCAGTAGTCCCGTCGGGACAGGGGTGAGATTGGATACGCAGTATTTT
TRBD1,TRBJ2-1,TRBV5-6,16,.,CASSLPGTGGNYEQFF,TGTGCCAGCAGCCTACCCGGGACAGGGGGCAACTATGAGCAGTTCTTC
TRBD1,TRBJ1-6,TRBV28,15,few,CASVTGQGINSPLHF,TGTGCCAGTGTGACCGGACAGGGGATTAATTCACCCCTCCACTTT
TRBD1,TRBJ2-7,TRBV7-2,16,.,CASSLARDRGNYEQYF,TGTGCCAGCAGCTTAGCGAGGGACAGGGGGAACTACGAGCAGTACTTC
.,TRBJ1-3,TRBV7-2,13,.,CASSPSSGNTIYF,TGTGCCAGCAGCCCCAGCTCTGGAAACACCATATATTTT
.,TRBJ2-5,TRBV7-2,16,.,CASSSKVPGSGETQYF,TGTGCCAGCAGCTCGAAGGTTCCGGGGTCGGGGGAGACCCAGTACTTC
.,TRBJ2-2,TRBV11-2,11,.,CASTGVGELFF,TGTGCCAGCACTGGTGTCGGGGAGCTGTTTTTT
TRBD1,TRBJ1-5,TRBV19,13,.,CASRTGGNQPQHF,TGTGCCAGTCGCACAGGGGGCAATCAGCCCCAGCATTTT
.,TRBJ2-7,TRBV19,15,.,CASSIGTRPPGEQYF,TGTGCCAGTAGTATAGGAACTAGGCCCCCGGGCGAGCAGTACTTC
.,TRBJ1-1,TRBV7-2,15,.,CASSLAREVATEAFF,TGTGCCAGCAGCTTAGCGAGGGAGGTGGCCACTGAAGCTTTCTTT
TRBD1,TRBJ1-2,TRBV30,14,.,CAWSVQGTGYGYTF,TGTGCCTGGAGTGTACAGGGGACGGGCTATGGCTACACCTTC
TRBD1,TRBJ1-5,TRBV6-5,13,.,CASKGQPGQPQHF,TGTGCCAGCAAGGGACAGCCAGGGCAGCCCCAGCATTTT
TRBD1,TRBJ1-2,TRBV28,15,.,CASTPGTATSYGYTF,TGTGCCAGCACCCCCGGGACAGCCACGTCATATGGCTACACCTTC
.,TRBJ2-5,TRBV6-5,14,.,CASSFTWGEETQYF,TGTGCCAGCAGTTTCACATGGGGGGAAGAGACCCAGTACTTC
.,TRBJ1-6,TRBV6-5,14,.,CASKGGGNNSPLHF,TGTGCCAGCAAGGGGGGCGGTAATAATTCACCCCTCCACTTT
TRBD1,TRBJ1-5,TRBV10-3,14,few,CAISATGGDQPQHF,TGTGCCATCAGTGCCACAGGGGGCGACCAGCCCCAGCATTTT
.,TRBJ2-3,TRBV6-2/TRBV6-3,14,.,CASSYPREGGTQYF,TGTGCCAGCAGTTACCCCAGAGAGGGAGGTACGCAGTATTTT
TRBD1,TRBJ1-1,TRBV7-6,18,.,CASSLLTGVGTDYDEAFF,TGTGCCAGCAGCTTATTGACCGGCGTGGGGACAGATTATGATGAAGCTTTCTTT
TRBD1,TRBJ1-4,TRBV3-1/TRBV3-2,14,.,CASSRQGDREKLFF,TGTGCCAGCAGCCGACAGGGGGACCGTGAAAAACTGTTTTTT